This TCR beta chain originates from a study of CD8 T cells in ankylosing spondylitis. Notes on this clonotype: Its antigen is currently unknown.

Overall study results and limits: Seemingly characteristic of ankylosing spondylitis blood was a TCR beta motif consisting of eight highly homologous variants. Enrichment of disease-linked clones was reportedly significant in matched ankylosing spondylitis synovial fluid. Some of these motif variants have turned up before, in reports on reactive arthritis synovial fluid and blood.

The TCR beta libraries were generated through quantitative 5'-RACE incorporating molecular barcodes. TCRdb fed the 5' RACE reads into MiXCR, producing one record per CDR3 protein. The data show about 540,000 distinct CDR3 sequences, with about 13% seen just once and almost 7% held by the top ten. The germline gives CDR1 SEHNR, CDR2 FQNEAQ (reference sequence). The CDR3 contains 16 residues. V was clipped by 4 bases and J by 2 bases; unmatched bases: 7. Sequencing was performed on blood, either unsorted or a sorted T cell fraction (not recorded which). The chain employs TRBV7-9 and TRBJ1-5; 8 bases match TRBD1. The TCR sequence derives from a male donor with ankylosing spondylitis. The CDR3 here is CASSSGAGGRNQPQHF. DNA for the CDR3: TGTGCCAGCAGCTCCGGGGCAGGGGGCCGCAATCAGCCCCAGCATTTT.